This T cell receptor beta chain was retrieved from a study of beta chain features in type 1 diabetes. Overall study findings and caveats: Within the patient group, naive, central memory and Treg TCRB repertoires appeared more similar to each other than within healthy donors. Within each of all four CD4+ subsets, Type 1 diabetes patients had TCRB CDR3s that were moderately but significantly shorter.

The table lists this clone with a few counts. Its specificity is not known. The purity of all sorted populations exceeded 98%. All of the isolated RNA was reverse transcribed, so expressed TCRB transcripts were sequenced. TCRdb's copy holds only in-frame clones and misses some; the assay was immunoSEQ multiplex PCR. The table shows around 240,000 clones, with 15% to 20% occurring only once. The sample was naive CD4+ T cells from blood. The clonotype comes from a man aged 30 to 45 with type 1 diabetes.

In DNA form, the CDR3 reads TGTGCCAGCAGCCAAGATAGACAAGTCCAAGAGACCCAGTACTTC. Protein: CASSQDRQVQETQYF. V gene TRBV4-2 combines with J gene TRBJ2-5; D is ambiguous. Germline V gene sequence: CDR1 LGHNA, CDR2 YNFKEQ. V dropped 0 bases and J dropped 1 base, with 9 bases sitting between them. The CDR3 totals 15 residues.